The entry below gives a single TCR beta chain sequence along with its context. Its antigen is currently not known. Base qualities were left out, and no much larger clone turns up one base away. A distance of 10 bases separates the germline ends of V and J, which lose 2 bases and 2 bases respectively. From its cysteine to its phenylalanine, the CDR3 spans 14 amino acids. Only the CDR3 DNA is retained, 42 bases long and in frame from the first base. In the germline V gene, CDR1 corresponds to MNHEY and CDR2 to SVGAGI. This record belongs to a study of blood T cell repertoires in COVID-19 (dated by TCRdb to the early 2020s). In the study overall: Samples covering the acute and convalescent phases of COVID-19 were provided by collaborators in the United States, Italy and Spain. Deeply sampled blood TCRbeta repertoires from subjects exposed to, actively infected with, or recovered from COVID-19 were included in the dataset. HLA class I and class II types, where available, came from metadata supplied by the sample provider rather than from assay-based typing. Sample metadata almost always included a de-identified subject ID, COVID-19 status, age in years and sex. The repertoires were made available in a free public database intended to serve as a resource for research on the immune response to SARS-CoV-2. The samples were drawn from the first 160 participants of the ongoing ImmuneRACE study and from about 1,200 subjects provided by 6 global collaborators. The prospective study material was composed of cDNA or gDNA derived from T cells, B-cell-depleted T cells, or PBMCs. Broader findings and caveats from the paper: The amount of clinical and demographic metadata varied by source and participant and was provided uncurated.

Each collaborating institution followed its own protocols to collect whole blood in K2EDTA tubes. Collaborator samples were shipped for TCRbeta analysis as frozen whole blood, isolated PBMCs, or DNA extracted from either sample type. TCRbeta CDR3 regions were amplified from genomic DNA by means of the immunoSEQ Assay, a bias-controlled multiplex PCR. Concerning the study's data processing: Within the assay, amplification of reference gene primers was used to estimate how many nucleated cells each sample contained. To quantify the absolute abundance of each unique TCRbeta CDR3 rearrangement, sequence reads were collapsed and filtered. For each sample, productive Simpson clonality was calculated as the square root of Simpson's diversity index over productive rearrangements. TCRdb mirrors the immuneACCESS table, restricted to in-frame sequences. Some clones are absent from its copies; in checked studies, under half trace to an unresolved V gene, and the reason for the others is unknown. V and J calls and clone size are as listed in that table; D and trimming were resolved from the DNA. This sample has about 140,000 clones in its table, and about four fifths of those were observed once. The ten biggest clones cover 3.5% to 4.5% of the sample.

The clonotype comes from a woman aged 55-75 years with acute or convalescent COVID-19. Recombination linked TRBV6-5 to TRBJ2-7, and possibly TRBD1, on 5 matching bases. The source material was peripheral blood. The nucleotide sequence reads TGTGCCAGCAGTTACGCGCAGGGCCCCTACGAGCAGTACTTC. Its protein is CASSYAQGPYEQYF.